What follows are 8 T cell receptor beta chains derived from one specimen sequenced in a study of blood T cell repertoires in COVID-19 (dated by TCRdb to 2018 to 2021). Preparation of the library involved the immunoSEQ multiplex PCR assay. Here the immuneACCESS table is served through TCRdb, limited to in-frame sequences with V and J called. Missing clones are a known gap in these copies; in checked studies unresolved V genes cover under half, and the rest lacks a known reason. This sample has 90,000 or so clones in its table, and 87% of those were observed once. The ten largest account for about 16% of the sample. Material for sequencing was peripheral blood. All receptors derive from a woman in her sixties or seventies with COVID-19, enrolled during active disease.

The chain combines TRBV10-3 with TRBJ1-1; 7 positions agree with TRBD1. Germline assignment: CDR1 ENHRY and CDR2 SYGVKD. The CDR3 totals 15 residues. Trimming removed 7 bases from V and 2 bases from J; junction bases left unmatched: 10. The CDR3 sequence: CAITRGDRINTEAFF. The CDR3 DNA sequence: TGTGCCATCACCCGAGGGGACAGAATTAACACTGAAGCTTTCTTT.

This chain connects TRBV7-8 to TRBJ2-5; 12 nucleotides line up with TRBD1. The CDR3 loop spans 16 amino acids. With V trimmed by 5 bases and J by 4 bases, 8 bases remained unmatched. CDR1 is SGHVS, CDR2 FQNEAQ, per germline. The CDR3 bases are TGTGCCAGCAGCCGAGGTTGGGACAGGGGGCTAGAGACCCAGTACTTC. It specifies CASSRGWDRGLETQYF.

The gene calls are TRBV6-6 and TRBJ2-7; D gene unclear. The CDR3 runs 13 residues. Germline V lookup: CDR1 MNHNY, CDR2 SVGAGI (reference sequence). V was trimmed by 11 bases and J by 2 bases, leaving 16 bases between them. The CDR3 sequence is CASRGSAPYEQYF. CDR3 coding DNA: TGTGCCTCTAGAGGCTCAGCCCCCTACGAGCAGTACTTC.

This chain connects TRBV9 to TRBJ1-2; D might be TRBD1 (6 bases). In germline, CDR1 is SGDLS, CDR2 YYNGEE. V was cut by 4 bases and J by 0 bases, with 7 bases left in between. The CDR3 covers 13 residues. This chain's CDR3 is CASSQGSNYGYTF. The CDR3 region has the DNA TGTGCCAGCAGCCAGGGGTCTAACTATGGCTACACCTTC.

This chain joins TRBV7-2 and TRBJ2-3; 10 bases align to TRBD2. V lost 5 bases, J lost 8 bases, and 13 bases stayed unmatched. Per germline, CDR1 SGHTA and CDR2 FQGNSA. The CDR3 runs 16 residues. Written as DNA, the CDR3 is TGTGCCAGCAGCAAGCGGGGGGGCCTCGTCTTTGGTACGCAGTATTTT. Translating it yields CASSKRGGLVFGTQYF.

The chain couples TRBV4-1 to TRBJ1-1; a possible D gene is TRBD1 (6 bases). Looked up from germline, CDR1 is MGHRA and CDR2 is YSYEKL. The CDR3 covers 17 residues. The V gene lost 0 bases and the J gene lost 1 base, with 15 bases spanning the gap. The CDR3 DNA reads TGCGCCAGCAGCCAAGAAACGACTGGGACAAAGAACACTGAAGCTTTCTTT. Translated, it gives CASSQETTGTKNTEAFF.

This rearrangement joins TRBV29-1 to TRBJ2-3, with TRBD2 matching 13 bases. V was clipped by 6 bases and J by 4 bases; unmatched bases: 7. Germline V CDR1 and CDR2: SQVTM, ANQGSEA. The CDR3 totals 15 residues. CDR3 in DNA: TGCAGCGTCGTACTAGCGGGGGGGCCAGCAGATACGCAGTATTTT. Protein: CSVVLAGGPADTQYF.

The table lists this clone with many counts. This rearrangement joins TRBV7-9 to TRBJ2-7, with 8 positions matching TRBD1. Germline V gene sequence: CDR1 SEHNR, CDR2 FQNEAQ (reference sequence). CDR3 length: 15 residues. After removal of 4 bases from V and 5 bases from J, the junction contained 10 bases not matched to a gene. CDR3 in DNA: TGTGCCAGCAGCTCTTTAGAGGTGGACAGGGACGAGCAGTACTTC. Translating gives CASSSLEVDRDEQYF. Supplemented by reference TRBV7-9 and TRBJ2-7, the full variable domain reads DTGVSQNPRHKITKRGQNVTFRCDPISEHNRLYWYRQTLGQGPEFLTYFQNEAQLEKSRLLSDRFSAERPKGSFSTLEIQRTEQGDSAMYLCASSSLEVDRDEQYFGPGTRLTVT.